The 29 T cell receptor beta chains in this list originate from one sample, sequenced in a study of early T cells in non-severe SARS-CoV-2 infection. TCRdb itself ran the 5' RACE reads through MiXCR, one entry per CDR3 protein. The sample records tens of thousands of distinct CDR3 sequences, around a sixth being singletons. The sequenced sample consisted of whole blood. The receptors come from an adult who was a healthcare worker with PCR-confirmed SARS-CoV-2 infection or an uninfected control (not recorded which).

This clonotype was seen only a few times. This chain connects TRBV19 to TRBJ1-5; D not certain. Trimming pared 2 bases from V and 2 bases from J, leaving 7 bases between. The germline V gene encodes CDR1 LNHDA and CDR2 SQIVND (reference sequence). This CDR3 comprises 14 residues. DNA for the CDR3: TGTGCCAGTAGTATAATTGGGGGCAATCAGCCCCAGCATTTT. Translation: CASSIIGGNQPQHF.

As DNA, the CDR3 is TGTGCCAGCAGTTCACTAGCGGGGAGGAGGGATGAGCAGTTCTTC. It encodes CASSSLAGRRDEQFF. V usage is TRBV6-1 and J usage is TRBJ2-1; TRBD2 aligns across 10 bases. CDR3 length: 15 residues. Per the germline V gene, CDR1 is MNHNS and CDR2 is SASEGT. V dropped 5 bases and J dropped 8; count of bases not matched to a gene: 9.

The rearrangement joins TRBV27 to TRBJ1-2; TRBD1 might be the D (5 bases). V lost 5 bases, J lost 4 bases, and 11 bases lay in between. Germline assignment: CDR1 MNHEY and CDR2 SMNVEV (reference sequence). The CDR3 extends over 13 amino acids. CDR3 DNA: TGTGCCAGCAGTATCAGGGAGGGCTATGGCTACACCTTC. Translating it yields CASSIREGYGYTF.

This clonotype was detected only a few times. The junction departs from germline at one end; a sequencing error may be responsible. J is TRBJ1-2 and V is TRBV6-6; no clear D gene. Germline assignment: CDR1 MNHNY and CDR2 SVGAGI (reference sequence). This CDR3 has 13 residues. The CDR3, as DNA: TGTGCCAGCCTGACTGGGAGTAACTATGGCCACACCTTC. Encoded protein: CASLTGSNYGHTF.

The chain joins TRBV7-3 to TRBJ2-2, with TRBD1 matching over 8 bases. Germline CDR1 is SGHTA and CDR2 is FQGTGA. The junction had 5 bases not matched to a gene; V was cut back by 5 bases and J by 3 bases. This CDR3 spans 15 amino acids. In DNA, the CDR3 is TGTGCCAGCAGCGCTCAGGGGGCAGACACCGGGGAGCTGTTTTTT. This gives the protein CASSAQGADTGELFF.

This clonotype was recorded at least ten times. This chain joins TRBV19 and TRBJ2-3; the D is unclear. This CDR3 region has 14 residues. V was shortened by 5 bases and J by 7 bases, with 16 bases between the two germline ends. CDR1 and CDR2 (germline): LNHDA, SQIVND (reference sequence). CDR3 nucleotides: TGTGCCAGTAGTTCTCTCGAGGCGAGGAATACGCAGTATTTT. This sequence encodes CASSSLEARNTQYF.

This clonotype was seen a few times. This chain links TRBV6-2 or TRBV6-3 with TRBJ1-2; D is possibly TRBD1 (6 bases). Germline CDR1 and CDR2: MNHEY and SVGEGT. There are 17 residues in the CDR3. V lost 0 bases, J lost 2 bases, and 16 bases lay in between. DNA of the CDR3: TGTGCCAGCAGTTACTCGAGGGCAGGGGACCTCAACTATGGCTACACCTTC. Protein product: CASSYSRAGDLNYGYTF.

This clonotype was seen a handful of times. The chain joins TRBV7-3 to TRBJ2-3, with D uncertain. In germline, CDR1 is SGHTA, CDR2 FQGTGA. V lost 5 bases and J 4 bases, leaving 10 bases between the germline ends. This CDR3 is 13 amino acids long. CDR3 sequence (DNA): TGTGCCAGCAGCCCCTTAGGAGCAGATACGCAGTATTTT. Translating gives CASSPLGADTQYF. Full variable domain (rest looked up from reference TRBV7-3 and TRBJ2-3): GAGVSQTPSNKVTEKGKYVELRCDPISGHTALYWYRQSLGQGPEFLIYFQGTGAADDSGLPNDRFFAVRPEGSVSTLKIQRTERGDSAVYLCASSPLGADTQYFGPGTRLTVL.

This clonotype was recorded at least ten times. The chain has TRBV14 and TRBJ2-5; possible D gene TRBD1, 6 bases. From germline, CDR1 is SGHDN and CDR2 FVKESK. The CDR3 length is 14 residues. The V gene lost 4 bases and the J gene lost 3 bases, with 12 bases spanning the gap. For the CDR3, the DNA is TGTGCCAGCAGCCTTAATACAGGGAAAGAGACCCAGTACTTC. Translation gives CASSLNTGKETQYF.

The chain carries TRBV13 and TRBJ2-3; D is ambiguous. Germline CDR1 and CDR2: PRHDT and FYEKMQ (reference sequence). The CDR3 spans 13 residues. The V end was cut by 3 bases, the J end by 1 base, with 5 bases between. This chain's CDR3 is CASSLKGTDTQYF. CDR3 bases: TGTGCCAGCAGCTTGAAGGGCACAGATACGCAGTATTTT. Full variable domain (outside the CDR3, taken from reference TRBV13 and TRBJ2-3): AAGVIQSPRHLIKEKRETATLKCYPIPRHDTVYWYQQGPGQDPQFLISFYEKMQSDKGSIPDRFSAQQFSDYHSELNMSSLELGDSALYFCASSLKGTDTQYFGPGTRLTVL.

The J gene is TRBJ2-1, the V gene TRBV12-3 or TRBV12-4, with D tentatively TRBD2 (6 bases). V shed 4 bases and J shed 0 bases, with 13 bases lying between them. CDR3 length equals 16 residues. The CDR3, as DNA: TGTGCCAGCAGTTGGGGGGTAGTCCCCTCCTACAATGAGCAGTTCTTC. This translates into CASSWGVVPSYNEQFF.

A few counts support this clonotype. The chain combines TRBV6-5 with TRBJ1-1; D is unclear. Per germline, CDR1 MNHEY and CDR2 SVGAGI. The V end was cut by 6 bases, the J end by 1 base, with 3 bases between. The length of the CDR3 is 11 residues. The CDR3, as DNA: TGTGCCAGCAGCTCGAACACTGAAGCTTTCTTT. Its protein product is CASSSNTEAFF.

There are a few counts of this clonotype. This chain links TRBV18 with TRBJ2-3; D might be TRBD2 (5 bases). The CDR3 is made up of 16 amino acids. The V gene lost 2 bases and the J gene lost 0 bases, with 12 bases spanning the gap. Germline V gene data show CDR1 as KGHSH and CDR2 as LQKENI. The CDR3 loop reads CASSPFTSGSTDTQYF. CDR3 DNA: TGTGCCAGCTCACCATTTACGAGCGGCAGCACAGATACGCAGTATTTT.

V is TRBV12-3 or TRBV12-4 and J is TRBJ2-7, with 10 bases identical to TRBD1. V was pared by 5 bases and J by 3 bases, with 7 bases of the junction left unmatched. The CDR3 length is 15 residues. The chain's CDR3 is CASSITGTGVYEQYF. The CDR3 DNA is TGTGCCAGCAGTATCACCGGGACAGGGGTCTACGAGCAGTACTTC.

The genes are TRBV11-2 and TRBJ2-5, with TRBD2 matching over 7 bases. CDR3 length equals 15 residues. The ends lost 3 bases at V and 2 bases at J; junction bases unmatched: 6. CDR1 and CDR2 (germline): SGHAT, FQNNGV. In DNA, the CDR3 is TGTGCCAGCAGCTTCGGGGGGAGTTCACAAGAGACCCAGTACTTC. Amino acid sequence: CASSFGGSSQETQYF.

This clonotype was observed many times. The chain is built from TRBV10-3 and TRBJ2-7, with 7 bases identical to TRBD2. Per germline, CDR1 ENHRY and CDR2 SYGVKD. The CDR3 runs 14 residues. Losses at the gene ends were 8 bases for V and 4 bases for J; bases not matched to a gene: 11. CDR3 nucleotides: TGTGCCATCCGCGAGTCGGGGGGATCGTACGAGCAGTACTTC. This sequence encodes CAIRESGGSYEQYF.

The J gene is TRBJ2-7, the V gene TRBV12-3 or TRBV12-4, with TRBD2 matching over 8 bases. The CDR3 loop spans 14 amino acids. With 3 bases clipped from V and 6 bases from J, the junction kept 7 bases outside the gene matches. CDR3 nucleotides: TGTGCCAGCAGTTTTGGGACTAGAGAGGGCGAGCAGTACTTC. Its translation is CASSFGTREGEQYF.

The J gene is TRBJ1-2, the V gene TRBV29-1; D is unresolved. The V gene's germline CDR1 is SQVTM and CDR2 ANQGSEA. CDR3 length: 10 amino acids. The V and J ends lost 4 bases and 7 bases respectively, with 7 bases between them. DNA of the CDR3: TGCAGCGTTGTCGGCCGTGGCTACACCTTC. Encoded protein: CSVVGRGYTF.

The genes are TRBV5-1 and TRBJ1-1; 8 bases line up with TRBD1. Germline V gene sequence: CDR1 SGHRS, CDR2 YFSETQ. The CDR3 has 14 residues. J gave up 4 bases and V 7 bases, and 9 bases lay outside the gene matches. The CDR3 nucleotides read TGCGCCAGCCGCCGTGCGGACAGGGCCACTGAAGCTTTCTTT. It specifies CASRRADRATEAFF. The complete variable domain, with remaining parts taken from reference TRBV5-1 and TRBJ1-1, reads KAGVTQTPRYLIKTRGQQVTLSCSPISGHRSVSWYQQTPGQGLQFLFEYFSETQRNKGNFPGRFSGRQFSNSRSEMNVSTLELGDSALYLCASRRADRATEAFFGQGTRLTVV.

This clonotype was seen at least ten times. The chain recombines TRBV6-2 or TRBV6-3 with TRBJ1-5; D call uncertain. The germline V gene has CDR1 MNHEY and CDR2 SVGEGT. The CDR3 loop spans 14 amino acids. The germline V and J ends were trimmed by 6 bases and 0 bases, with 9 bases remaining between them. In DNA form, the CDR3 reads TGTGCCAGCAGAGGGATTTATAGCAATCAGCCCCAGCATTTT. Protein product: CASRGIYSNQPQHF.

This clonotype was found many times. The V call is TRBV7-2, the J call TRBJ1-2; D gene unclear. Trimming took 1 base from V and 5 from J, leaving 14 bases between them. The CDR3 runs to 15 residues. Germline CDR1 SGHTA, CDR2 FQGNSA. The CDR3 DNA is TGTGCCAGCAGCTTAGAGTCCACAGACTTGTATGGCTACACCTTC. The encoded protein is CASSLESTDLYGYTF. Combining the CDR3 with reference TRBV7-2 and TRBJ1-2 gives the whole variable domain GAGVSQSPSNKVTEKGKDVELRCDPISGHTALYWYRQSLGQGLEFLIYFQGNSAPDKSGLPSDRFSAERTGGSVSTLTIQRTQQEDSAVYLCASSLESTDLYGYTFGSGTRLTVV.

The chain recombines TRBV29-1 with TRBJ1-1; D gene ambiguous. Trimming took off 6 bases at V and 1 base at J, with 9 bases between the two ends. This CDR3 contains 12 residues. Per the germline V gene, CDR1 is SQVTM and CDR2 is ANQGSEA. In DNA form, the CDR3 reads TGCAGCGTCTTGACTGCGAACACTGAAGCTTTCTTT. Its protein product is CSVLTANTEAFF.

This clonotype was counted at least ten times. The chain links TRBV20-1 to TRBJ2-7; weak D call: TRBD2 (6 bases). Trimming pared 5 bases from V and 0 bases from J, leaving 20 bases between. Germline assignment: CDR1 DFQATT and CDR2 SNEGSKA (reference sequence). This CDR3 has 16 residues. The CDR3 coding sequence is TGCAGTGCTGCTGGGGCGCGGGGCGGCAACTCCTACGAGCAGTACTTC. Translation: CSAAGARGGNSYEQYF.

This clonotype was seen just once. V gene TRBV27 combines with J gene TRBJ1-5, with D uncertain. From germline, CDR1 is MNHEY and CDR2 SMNVEV (reference sequence). Trimming removed 0 bases at V and 6 bases at J, with 6 bases between. This CDR3 is built from 13 residues. CDR3 protein: CASSLSSLQPQHF. In DNA, the CDR3 is TGTGCCAGCAGTTTATCTTCCCTTCAGCCCCAGCATTTT.

DNA of the CDR3: TGTGCCAGCAGCGCGGGGACAGGGGCTGGGGCCAACGTCCTGACTTTC. This gives the protein CASSAGTGAGANVLTF. V and J are TRBV7-9 and TRBJ2-6; 10 nucleotides agree with TRBD1. This CDR3 is built from 16 residues. Germline assignment: CDR1 SEHNR and CDR2 FQNEAQ (reference sequence). V shed 5 bases, J shed 2 bases, and the junction held 3 bases outside the gene matches.

This clonotype was found a few times. The chain joins TRBV6-1 to TRBJ2-3, with 12 bases aligning to TRBD1. The V gene end was trimmed by 4 bases and the J gene end by 6 bases; junction bases not matched to a gene: 5. The CDR3 has 15 residues. Germline CDR1 is MNHNS and CDR2 is SASEGT. The CDR3 DNA is TGTGCCAGCAGTGGGGGACAGGGGGCGTCTGATACGCAGTATTTT. It specifies CASSGGQGASDTQYF.

The rearrangement uses TRBV25-1 and TRBJ2-7, with 9 positions matching TRBD1. With 6 bases clipped from V and 4 bases from J, the junction kept 7 bases outside the gene matches. The CDR3 runs 14 residues. CDR1 MGHDK and CDR2 SYGVNS come from the germline V gene. In DNA, the CDR3 is TGTGCCAGCAGACCGGACAGGGGAGCGTACGAGCAGTACTTC. It translates to CASRPDRGAYEQYF.

This clonotype has a handful of counts. V is TRBV20-1 and J is TRBJ2-1; 10 bases map to TRBD2. V was pared by 2 bases and J by 4 bases, with 20 bases of the junction left unmatched. This CDR3 comprises 20 residues. CDR1 is DFQATT, CDR2 SNEGSKA, per germline (reference sequence). This CDR3 is CSARPPRGVTVAGGYNEQFF. CDR3 coding DNA: TGCAGTGCTAGACCCCCCCGAGGGGTTACGGTAGCGGGAGGTTACAATGAGCAGTTCTTC.

V usage is TRBV7-6 and J usage is TRBJ2-7, with D perhaps given as TRBD1 or TRBD2 (5 bases each). The CDR3 totals 13 residues. CDR1 and CDR2 from the germline V gene are SGHVS and FNYEAQ. The V and J ends lost 4 bases and 2 bases respectively, with 9 bases between them. The CDR3: CASSWGRTYEQYF. The DNA of the CDR3 is TGTGCCAGCAGCTGGGGACGGACCTACGAGCAGTACTTC.